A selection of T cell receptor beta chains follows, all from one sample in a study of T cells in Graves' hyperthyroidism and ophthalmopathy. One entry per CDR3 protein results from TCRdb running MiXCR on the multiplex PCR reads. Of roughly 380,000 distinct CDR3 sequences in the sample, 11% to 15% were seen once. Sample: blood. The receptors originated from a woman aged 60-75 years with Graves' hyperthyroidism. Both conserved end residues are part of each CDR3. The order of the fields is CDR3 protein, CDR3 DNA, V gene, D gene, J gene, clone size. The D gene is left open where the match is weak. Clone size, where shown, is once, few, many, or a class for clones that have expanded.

CDR3aa: CASSATGTGAYEQYF; CDR3nt: TGTGCCAGTAGTGCTACCGGGACAGGGGCCTACGAGCAGTACTTC; v_gene: TRBV19; d_gene: TRBD1; j_gene: TRBJ2-7; abundance: -
CDR3aa: CATSDRRQGFGQPQHF; CDR3nt: TGTGCCACCAGTGACCGTCGACAGGGGTTTGGTCAGCCCCAGCATTTT; v_gene: TRBV24-1; d_gene: TRBD1; j_gene: TRBJ1-5; abundance: many
CDR3aa: CASSGQGPRTEAFF; CDR3nt: TGTGCCAGCTCAGGACAGGGGCCGAGGACTGAAGCTTTCTTT; v_gene: TRBV18; d_gene: TRBD1; j_gene: TRBJ1-1; abundance: -
CDR3aa: CASRKGDSSYNEQFF; CDR3nt: TGTGCCAGCAGAAAAGGGGACAGCTCCTACAATGAGCAGTTCTTC; v_gene: TRBV7-9; d_gene: TRBD1; j_gene: TRBJ2-1; abundance: many
CDR3aa: CASSLWGQSSGNTIYF; CDR3nt: TGCGCCAGCAGCTTATGGGGACAGAGCTCTGGAAACACCATATATTTT; v_gene: TRBV5-1; d_gene: TRBD1; j_gene: TRBJ1-3; abundance: few
CDR3aa: CASSQGRLGEQFF; CDR3nt: TGTGCCAGCAGCCAAGGACGGCTTGGTGAGCAGTTCTTC; v_gene: TRBV14; d_gene: -; j_gene: TRBJ2-1; abundance: -
CDR3aa: CASSVEPGGNTEAFF; CDR3nt: TGTGCCAGCAGCGTAGAACCAGGGGGGAACACTGAAGCTTTCTTT; v_gene: TRBV9; d_gene: TRBD1; j_gene: TRBJ1-1; abundance: many
CDR3aa: CASSDDVPGGREQYF; CDR3nt: TGTGCCAGCAGCGACGACGTACCCGGTGGTAGGGAGCAGTACTTC; v_gene: TRBV13; d_gene: -; j_gene: TRBJ2-7; abundance: many
CDR3aa: CASSLLLGQPQHF; CDR3nt: TGTGCCAGCAGTTTATTACTTGGTCAGCCCCAGCATTTT; v_gene: TRBV27; d_gene: -; j_gene: TRBJ1-5; abundance: many
CDR3aa: CATSDARAGTYNEQFF; CDR3nt: TGTGCCACCAGTGATGCCAGGGCGGGAACCTACAATGAGCAGTTCTTC; v_gene: TRBV24-1; d_gene: -; j_gene: TRBJ2-1; abundance: few
CDR3aa: CASSQDPGTGTNEKLFF; CDR3nt: TGTGCCAGCAGCCAAGATCCCGGCACGGGGACTAATGAAAAACTGTTTTTT; v_gene: TRBV14; d_gene: -; j_gene: TRBJ1-4; abundance: -